This T cell receptor beta chain was identified in a study of T-cell memory formation after mild COVID-19. TCRdb used MiXCR to reprocess the 5' RACE reads, holding one entry per CDR3 protein. This table has around 320,000 distinct CDR3 sequences, around 30% appearing once. CDR3 length equals 16 residues. In germline, CDR1 is SGDLS, CDR2 YYNGEE. Trimming shortened V by 0 bases and J by 5 bases, and 17 bases separated the two germline ends. This clonotype turned up a few times. The chain has TRBV9 and TRBJ2-5, with D maybe TRBD2 (7 bases). The sequence came from an adult woman who had mild COVID-19 (a few samples of this study predate the infection). Cell type and time point are not known. The specimen was PBMCs or a T cell subset sorted from them (not recorded which). The CDR3 DNA reads as TGTGCCAGCAGCGTAGTTAGTGGGGGGGCTTTTGAGACCCAGTACTTC. It translates to CASSVVSGGAFETQYF.